These 19 T cell receptor beta chains originate from one sample sequenced in a study of blood T cell repertoires in COVID-19 (dated by TCRdb to 2018 to 2021). Library method: the immunoSEQ multiplex PCR assay. TCRdb took over this immuneACCESS table, retaining in-frame rearrangements with V and J assigned. Such tables are incomplete; in checked studies, under half of the missing clones stem from an unresolved V gene, and the remainder is unexplained. The sample data list 150,000 to 200,000 clones, and approximately 90% of these were observed just once. The top ten constitute 7% of the sample. Sequencing was done on a sample of peripheral blood. The receptor source for this set is a woman over 75 in a cohort sampled during active or convalescent COVID-19.

This chain uses TRBV11-2 with TRBJ1-5; D uncertain. V was pared by 5 bases and J by 2 bases, with 13 bases between. Germline V lookup: CDR1 SGHAT, CDR2 FQNNGV. This CDR3 comprises 15 residues. This chain's CDR3 is CASSPRAGGNQPQHF. CDR3 DNA: TGTGCCAGCAGCCCCCGCGCAGGCGGCAATCAGCCCCAGCATTTT.

The V and J genes are TRBV30 and TRBJ1-5, with 7 bases that match TRBD1. With V trimmed by 3 bases and J by 8 bases, 7 bases remained unmatched. This CDR3 spans 13 amino acids. Looked up from germline, CDR1 is GTSNPN and CDR2 is SVGIG (reference sequence). The CDR3 coding sequence is TGTGCCTGGAGCGGACAGGCTTTGGAGCCCCAGCATTTT. Protein: CAWSGQALEPQHF. The whole variable domain, filled in from reference TRBV30 and TRBJ1-5, reads SQTIHQWPATLVQPVGSPLSLECTVEGTSNPNLYWYRQAAGRGLQLLFYSVGIGQISSEVPQNLSASRPQDRQFILSSKKLLLSDSGFYLCAWSGQALEPQHFGDGTRLSIL.

This clone was seen only once. The V call is TRBV7-9, the J call TRBJ1-4, with 8 nucleotides matching TRBD1. Trimming cost V 3 bases and J 0 bases; bases outside gene matches: 6. Germline-derived CDR1 and CDR2 are SEHNR and FQNEAQ (reference sequence). This CDR3 comprises 17 residues. The CDR3 region is CASSFAGGPATNEKLFF. The DNA of the CDR3 is TGTGCCAGCAGCTTTGCAGGGGGCCCGGCAACTAATGAAAAACTGTTTTTT.

This rearrangement joins TRBV27 to TRBJ1-3, with D possibly TRBD1 on 6 matching bases. The CDR3 covers 12 residues. Trimming took 5 bases from V and 4 from J, leaving 6 bases between them. The germline gives CDR1 MNHEY, CDR2 SMNVEV (reference sequence). The CDR3, as DNA: TGTGCCAGCAGTGGGGGCGGAAACACCATATATTTT. Translating it yields CASSGGGNTIYF.

The V call is TRBV4-1, the J call TRBJ1-4; possibly TRBD1 for D (6 bases). The V end lost 3 bases, the J end lost 5 bases, and 16 bases lay between the germline ends. The CDR3 spans 16 residues. Germline V gene data show CDR1 as MGHRA and CDR2 as YSYEKL. CDR3 nucleotides: TGCGCCAGCAGCCACCCCCCGAGGGGGGGGAATGAAAAACTGTTTTTT. Its protein product is CASSHPPRGGNEKLFF.

This chain joins TRBV2 and TRBJ1-5; TRBD1 aligns across 7 bases. The CDR3 is 13 residues long. V trimming: 6 bases; J trimming: 3 bases; junction bases outside the gene matches: 2. Germline lookup yields CDR1 SNHLY and CDR2 FYNNEI. The CDR3 region has the DNA TGTGCCAGCAGGGGACAGCCCAATCAGCCCCAGCATTTT. It translates to CASRGQPNQPQHF.

This clone was found a few times. The V gene is TRBV5-4, the J gene TRBJ1-2; 9 bases fit TRBD1. The CDR3 loop spans 14 amino acids. With V trimmed by 2 bases and J by 3 bases, 2 bases remained unmatched. CDR1 SGHNT and CDR2 YYREEE come from the germline V gene (reference sequence). As DNA, the CDR3 is TGTGCCAGCAGCTTAACAGGGGGCTACTATGGCTACACCTTC. Encoded protein: CASSLTGGYYGYTF.

The CDR3 spells CASSQGVLVRQNRYEQYF. Written as DNA, the CDR3 is TGCGCCAGCAGCCAAGGAGTATTGGTGAGACAGAATCGCTACGAGCAGTACTTC. The rearrangement uses TRBV4-1 and TRBJ2-7; tentative D call: TRBD1 (5 bases). There are 18 residues in the CDR3. With 1 base removed from V and 3 bases from J, the gap between germline ends came to 22 bases. Germline V lookup: CDR1 MGHRA, CDR2 YSYEKL.

The CDR3: CAWSVPGMINEQFF. CDR3 coding DNA: TGTGCCTGGAGTGTACCAGGGATGATCAATGAGCAGTTCTTC. The chain uses TRBV30 and TRBJ2-1; a possible D gene is TRBD1 (5 bases). Trimming shortened V by 0 bases and J by 6 bases, and 12 bases separated the two germline ends. This CDR3 region has 14 residues. CDR1 is GTSNPN and CDR2 is SVGIG in the germline V gene (reference sequence).

The J gene is TRBJ1-4, the V gene TRBV3-1 (or the pseudogene TRBV3-2); tentative D call: TRBD1 (6 bases). CDR3 size: 16 residues. Between the trimmed V and J ends, which lost 3 bases and 4 bases, there was a span of 15 bases. Germline lookup yields CDR1 LGHDT and CDR2 YNNKEL (reference sequence). In nucleotides, the CDR3 is TGTGCCAGCAGCCAGGGGACCGGGACAAATAATGAAAAACTGTTTTTT. Its translation is CASSQGTGTNNEKLFF.

The rearrangement joins TRBV5-6 to TRBJ2-7, with D perhaps matching TRBD1 (6 bases). Germline V gene data show CDR1 as SGHDT and CDR2 as YYEEEE. This CDR3 has 17 amino acids. Trimming pared 0 bases from V and 3 bases from J, leaving 19 bases between. The CDR3 loop is CASSLGGEGVRGYEQYV. For the CDR3, the DNA is TGTGCCAGCAGCTTGGGAGGAGAGGGGGTTAGGGGCTACGAGCAGTACGTC.

The rearrangement uses TRBV19 and TRBJ2-6; 12 nucleotides agree with TRBD2. Germline V gene sequence: CDR1 LNHDA, CDR2 SQIVND (reference sequence). There are 18 residues in the CDR3. V trimming: 2 bases; J trimming: 11 bases; junction bases outside the gene matches: 13. The CDR3 is CASSISFSSGGGPDVLTF. The CDR3, as DNA: TGTGCCAGTAGTATATCTTTTTCTAGCGGGGGGGGCCCCGACGTCCTGACTTTC.

The V gene is TRBV10-3, the J gene TRBJ2-7; 13 nucleotides agree with TRBD2. Germline V lookup: CDR1 ENHRY, CDR2 SYGVKD. This CDR3 contains 16 residues. J gave up 3 bases and V 6 bases, and 8 bases lay outside the gene matches. This CDR3 reads CAISSLTSGRIYEQYV. CDR3 nucleotides: TGTGCCATCAGCTCCTTGACTAGCGGGAGGATCTACGAGCAGTACGTC.

V gene TRBV30 combines with J gene TRBJ2-2; D call uncertain. The V and J ends lost 1 base and 6 bases respectively, with 9 bases between them. CDR3 size: 13 residues. Germline V gene sequence: CDR1 GTSNPN, CDR2 SVGIG (reference sequence). The CDR3: CAWSALQAGELFF. The CDR3 DNA sequence: TGTGCCTGGAGTGCCTTGCAGGCCGGGGAGCTGTTTTTT.

CDR3 DNA: TGCGCCAGCAGCCCCGAGCGGAGAGAGGCAGATACGCAGTATTTT. Protein sequence: CASSPERREADTQYF. The chain employs TRBV5-1 and TRBJ2-3; a weak D match, TRBD2 (5 bases). The germline V gene has CDR1 SGHRS and CDR2 YFSETQ. Trimming took off 4 bases at V and 4 bases at J, with 16 bases between the two ends. The CDR3 loop spans 15 amino acids.

The rearrangement links TRBV28 to TRBJ2-7, with a possible D match to TRBD2 (6 bases). CDR1 and CDR2 (germline): MDHEN, SYDVKM. V lost 4 bases and J 5 bases, leaving 15 bases between the germline ends. CDR3 size: 14 residues. The CDR3: CASSSGGPEDEQYF. Written as DNA, the CDR3 is TGTGCCAGCAGTTCCGGAGGGCCGGAAGACGAGCAGTACTTC. Combining the CDR3 with reference TRBV28 and TRBJ2-7 gives the whole variable domain DVKVTQSSRYLVKRTGEKVFLECVQDMDHENMFWYRQDPGLGLRLIYFSYDVKMKEKGDIPEGYSVSREKKERFSLILESASTNQTSMYLCASSSGGPEDEQYFGPGTRLTVT.

V and J are TRBV5-5 and TRBJ2-5; D not resolved. This CDR3 region has 13 residues. V dropped 0 bases and J dropped 1 base, with 4 bases sitting between them. The germline CDR1 and CDR2 sequences are SGHKS and YYEKEE (reference sequence). The CDR3 region is CASSLDSQETQYF. The CDR3, as DNA: TGTGCCAGCAGCTTGGACAGCCAAGAGACCCAGTACTTC.

This clone was detected once. Different DNA sequences within this sample yield the same CDR3. The chain has TRBV4-1 and TRBJ2-5, with 8 bases aligning to TRBD2. The V and J ends lost 1 base and 5 bases, in that order; junction bases with no gene match: 3. The CDR3 has 14 residues. Germline V gene lookup returns CDR1 MGHRA and CDR2 YSYEKL. CDR3 coding DNA: TGCGCCAGCAGCCAAGTCGGGGGGGGCGAGACCCAGTACTTC. Protein: CASSQVGGGETQYF.

The chain carries TRBV3-1 (or the pseudogene TRBV3-2) and TRBJ2-3, with 9 bases that match TRBD2. V lost 4 bases to trimming and J lost 4 bases; unmatched junction nucleotides: 12. This CDR3 spans 17 amino acids. Looked up from germline, CDR1 is LGHDT and CDR2 is YNNKEL (reference sequence). CDR3 DNA: TGTGCCAGCAGCCTTTCTGCGGCGGGGGGGCCGGCAGATACGCAGTATTTT. It yields the protein CASSLSAAGGPADTQYF.